The 21 T cell receptor beta chains in this list originate from one sample, sequenced in a study of T cell repertoires in cytomegalovirus infection. TCRdb analysed the reads with MiXCR anew, one entry per CDR3 protein. In the table there are 200,000 to 300,000 distinct CDR3 sequences, 10% to 15% of which are singletons. The sample was PBMCs. The origin of the receptors is a human donor in good health (CMV status not recorded). Some clones in this sample may be carry-over from other donors' samples.

This clonotype was seen many times. The chain joins TRBV7-2 to TRBJ2-7; 9 positions agree with TRBD2. The CDR3 has 18 residues. The V and J ends lost 4 bases and 0 bases, in that order; junction bases with no gene match: 13. CDR1 and CDR2 from the germline V gene are SGHTA and FQGNSA. This chain's CDR3 is CASSSFSWLAGPSYEQYF. CDR3 DNA sequence: TGTGCCAGCAGCTCGTTTTCGTGGCTAGCGGGGCCCTCCTACGAGCAGTACTTC. The full variable domain, its missing parts supplied by reference TRBV7-2 and TRBJ2-7, is GAGVSQSPSNKVTEKGKDVELRCDPISGHTALYWYRQSLGQGLEFLIYFQGNSAPDKSGLPSDRFSAERTGGSVSTLTIQRTQQEDSAVYLCASSSFSWLAGPSYEQYFGPGTRLTVT.

A note on this clonotype: Sequence at one end of the junction differs from germline and may be a read error. The chain carries TRBV5-1 and TRBJ2-7; 10 bases align to TRBD1. Germline assignment: CDR1 SGHRS and CDR2 YFSETQ. The CDR3 loop spans 14 amino acids. CDR3 sequence: CTSSFWTGGVEQYF. Here the CDR3 DNA reads TGCACCAGCAGCTTCTGGACAGGGGGAGTGGAGCAGTACTTC.

This clonotype was recorded many times. V is TRBV7-3 and J is TRBJ2-5, with 12 bases lining up with TRBD2. Germline values: CDR1 SGHTA, CDR2 FQGTGA. CDR3 length equals 16 residues. J lost 4 bases, V lost 5 bases, and 8 bases had no gene match. Here the CDR3 DNA reads TGTGCCAGCAGCCACGGGACTAGCGGGCCGGGAGAGACCCAGTACTTC. Its protein product is CASSHGTSGPGETQYF. The complete variable domain, with remaining parts taken from reference TRBV7-3 and TRBJ2-5, reads GAGVSQTPSNKVTEKGKYVELRCDPISGHTALYWYRQSLGQGPEFLIYFQGTGAADDSGLPNDRFFAVRPEGSVSTLKIQRTERGDSAVYLCASSHGTSGPGETQYFGPGTRLLVL.

A few counts support this clonotype. This chain connects TRBV14 to TRBJ1-1; D is unresolved. The germline CDR1 and CDR2 sequences are SGHDN and FVKESK. V was shortened by 6 bases and J by 3 bases, with 11 bases between the two germline ends. This CDR3 is 13 amino acids long. The CDR3 here is CASRNLQDTEAFF. CDR3 DNA: TGTGCCAGCAGGAATCTCCAGGACACTGAAGCTTTCTTT.

This clonotype appeared a few times. This sequence joins TRBV12-3 or TRBV12-4 and TRBJ1-2; 9 bases are a match to TRBD1. The junction had 8 bases not matched to a gene; V was cut back by 10 bases and J by 2 bases. This CDR3 contains 14 residues. Here the CDR3 reads CATKPGQGNYGYTF. For the CDR3, the DNA is TGTGCCACCAAACCGGGACAGGGAAACTATGGCTACACCTTC.

This clonotype was detected ten times or more. The chain combines TRBV28 with TRBJ1-5, with D possibly matching TRBD1 (6 bases). Trimming removed 5 bases at V and 0 bases at J, with 11 bases between. CDR3 length: 15 amino acids. Germline V gives CDR1 MDHEN, CDR2 SYDVKM. CDR3 residues: CASSLTGNSNQPQHF. Here the CDR3 DNA reads TGTGCCAGCAGTCTCACAGGGAATAGCAATCAGCCCCAGCATTTT.

This clonotype was found many times. CDR3 nucleotide sequence: TGTGCCAGCAGCATGGACAGGTTCTCCTACGAGCAGTACTTC. It translates to CASSMDRFSYEQYF. The genes are TRBV6-1 and TRBJ2-7; 7 bases are a match to TRBD1. Germline V lookup: CDR1 MNHNS, CDR2 SASEGT. The CDR3 is 14 amino acids. With V trimmed by 6 bases and J by 0 bases, 5 bases remained unmatched.

The genes are TRBV2 and TRBJ2-3; D might be TRBD1 (6 bases). Trimming stripped 2 bases from V and 7 bases from J, with 10 bases between. CDR3 length: 13 amino acids. The germline V gene encodes CDR1 SNHLY and CDR2 FYNNEI. The CDR3 spells CASSEQGLNTQYF. CDR3 coding DNA: TGTGCCAGCAGTGAACAGGGGCTTAATACGCAGTATTTT.

The chain has TRBV5-1 and TRBJ2-3; 9 bases map to TRBD2. Per germline, CDR1 SGHRS and CDR2 YFSETQ. The CDR3 length is 14 residues. Trimming took 4 bases from V and 6 from J; bases not matched to a gene: 6. The CDR3 reads CASSMTSGKDTQYF. In DNA form, the CDR3 reads TGCGCCAGCAGCATGACTAGCGGAAAGGATACGCAGTATTTT.

Ten or more counts support this clonotype. The chain combines TRBV7-8 with TRBJ2-2, with a tentative D call TRBD2 (6 bases). V shed 3 bases and J shed 1 base, with 12 bases lying between them. The CDR3 consists of 16 residues. Germline-derived CDR1 and CDR2 are SGHVS and FQNEAQ. This chain's CDR3 is CASSLREDKNTGELFF. DNA for the CDR3: TGTGCCAGCAGCTTGAGGGAGGACAAGAACACCGGGGAGCTGTTTTTT.

This clonotype was detected many times. The chain employs TRBV7-2 and TRBJ2-7, with D hard to call. The CDR3 totals 13 residues. Germline CDR1 reads SGHTA; CDR2 reads FQGNSA. Deletions cut 5 bases from V and 2 bases from J, with 10 bases between. CDR3 region: CASSPWRAYEQYF. The CDR3 nucleotides are TGTGCCAGCAGCCCCTGGCGCGCCTACGAGCAGTACTTC.

In this sample, this clonotype turned up a few times. V gene TRBV14 combines with J gene TRBJ2-5; perhaps TRBD1 as D (5 bases). Germline V gene sequence: CDR1 SGHDN, CDR2 FVKESK. The CDR3 consists of 15 residues. Trimming stripped 6 bases from V and 4 bases from J, with 18 bases between. The CDR3 DNA reads TGTGCCAGCAGTCTTACCAGTCTGGGGCGAGAGACCCAGTACTTC. Its translation: CASSLTSLGRETQYF.

In this sample, this clonotype turned up a few times. V gene TRBV20-1 combines with J gene TRBJ2-3; TRBD2 might be the D (6 bases). Trimming took off 3 bases at V and 5 bases at J, with 18 bases between the two ends. The CDR3 extends over 15 amino acids. Germline CDR1 reads DFQATT; CDR2 reads SNEGSKA (reference sequence). CDR3 nucleotides: TGCAGTGCTAGCACTCTGGGAGGACCAGAAGATACGCAGTATTTT. It yields the protein CSASTLGGPEDTQYF.

At least ten counts were recorded for this clonotype. The chain couples TRBV7-2 to TRBJ2-3; TRBD2 aligns across 12 bases. The V segment lost 5 bases and the J segment 1 base; nucleotides outside the gene matches: 4. CDR1 and CDR2 (germline): SGHTA, FQGNSA. The CDR3 sequence is 16 residues long. This CDR3 reads CASSALAGGRTDTQYF. CDR3 bases: TGTGCCAGCAGCGCACTAGCGGGGGGCCGCACAGATACGCAGTATTTT.

The gene calls are TRBV18 and TRBJ2-5, with D unresolved. The V end lost 3 bases, the J end lost 2 bases, and 16 bases lay between the germline ends. Per germline, CDR1 KGHSH and CDR2 LQKENI. The CDR3 is 16 amino acids. The CDR3 nucleotides read TGTGCCAGCTCACCGAGGAGAGGTGGAGAGCAAGAGACCCAGTACTTC. It is translated as CASSPRRGGEQETQYF.

Worth noting for this clonotype: A junction end diverges from the germline sequence, so it may reflect a read error. The chain joins TRBV7-2 to TRBJ2-7; no firm D call. This CDR3 has 11 residues. CDR1 is SGHTA, CDR2 FQGNSA, per germline. The CDR3 spells CASSLGYEQSF. Written as DNA, the CDR3 is TGTGCCAGCAGCTTAGGTTACGAGCAGTCGTTC.

The chain uses TRBV20-1 and TRBJ1-1, with 9 bases matching TRBD1. Germline CDR1 DFQATT, CDR2 SNEGSKA (reference sequence). CDR3 length equals 14 residues. V lost 5 bases and J lost 5; bases outside the gene matches: 9. In nucleotides, the CDR3 is TGCAGTGCTGGGTTGACAGGGGGGTGGACTGAAGCTTTCTTT. Protein: CSAGLTGGWTEAFF.

The rearrangement joins TRBV29-1 to TRBJ2-7, with D perhaps TRBD1 (6 bases). The ends were cut back, 7 bases at V and 2 bases at J, with 9 bases in the middle. This CDR3 spans 11 amino acids. Germline V gene data show CDR1 as SQVTM and CDR2 as ANQGSEA. This CDR3 is CSGGQTYEQYF. DNA of the CDR3: TGCAGCGGCGGACAGACCTACGAGCAGTACTTC.

This clonotype appeared many times. The chain has TRBV12-3 or TRBV12-4 and TRBJ2-7; no clear D gene. This CDR3 region has 14 residues. V was cut by 7 bases and J by 3 bases, with 16 bases left in between. The CDR3: CASTMAGSSYEQYF. The CDR3 nucleotides read TGTGCCAGCACCATGGCTGGCAGTAGCTACGAGCAGTACTTC.

CDR3 region: CASRPTGLDTEAFF. In nucleotides, the CDR3 is TGTGCCAGTAGGCCAACAGGGTTGGACACTGAAGCTTTCTTT. This rearrangement joins TRBV19 to TRBJ1-1; D is perhaps TRBD1 (6 bases). The V gene lost 6 bases and the J gene lost 3 bases, with 14 bases spanning the gap. This CDR3 has 14 residues. Germline assignment: CDR1 LNHDA and CDR2 SQIVND (reference sequence). The full variable domain, its missing parts supplied by reference TRBV19 and TRBJ1-1, is DGGITQSPKYLFRKEGQNVTLSCEQNLNHDAMYWYRQDPGQGLRLIYYSQIVNDFQKGDIAEGYSVSREKKESFPLTVTSAQKNPTAFYLCASRPTGLDTEAFFGQGTRLTVV.

This clonotype was found a few times. The chain has TRBV29-1 and TRBJ1-1; D not certain. Germline V gene data show CDR1 as SQVTM and CDR2 as ANQGSEA. The CDR3 extends over 15 amino acids. V lost 0 bases and J 0 bases, leaving 11 bases between the germline ends. CDR3 in amino acids: CSVEDHRDLNTEAFF. CDR3 in DNA: TGCAGCGTTGAAGATCACCGGGATTTGAACACTGAAGCTTTCTTT.